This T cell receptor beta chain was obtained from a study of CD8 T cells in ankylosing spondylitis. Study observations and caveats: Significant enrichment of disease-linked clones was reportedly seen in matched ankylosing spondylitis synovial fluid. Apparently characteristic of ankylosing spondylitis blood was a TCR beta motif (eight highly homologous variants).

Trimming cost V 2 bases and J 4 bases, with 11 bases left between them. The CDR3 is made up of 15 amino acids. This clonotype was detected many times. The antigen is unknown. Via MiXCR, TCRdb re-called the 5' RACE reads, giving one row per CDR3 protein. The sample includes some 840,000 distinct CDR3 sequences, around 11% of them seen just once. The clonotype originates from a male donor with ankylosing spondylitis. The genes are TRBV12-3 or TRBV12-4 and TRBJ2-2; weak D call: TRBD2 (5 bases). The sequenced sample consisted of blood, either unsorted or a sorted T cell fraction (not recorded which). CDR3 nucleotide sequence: TGTGCCAGCAGTTTATGGGGAGTAGGCACCGGGGAGCTGTTTTTT. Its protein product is CASSLWGVGTGELFF.